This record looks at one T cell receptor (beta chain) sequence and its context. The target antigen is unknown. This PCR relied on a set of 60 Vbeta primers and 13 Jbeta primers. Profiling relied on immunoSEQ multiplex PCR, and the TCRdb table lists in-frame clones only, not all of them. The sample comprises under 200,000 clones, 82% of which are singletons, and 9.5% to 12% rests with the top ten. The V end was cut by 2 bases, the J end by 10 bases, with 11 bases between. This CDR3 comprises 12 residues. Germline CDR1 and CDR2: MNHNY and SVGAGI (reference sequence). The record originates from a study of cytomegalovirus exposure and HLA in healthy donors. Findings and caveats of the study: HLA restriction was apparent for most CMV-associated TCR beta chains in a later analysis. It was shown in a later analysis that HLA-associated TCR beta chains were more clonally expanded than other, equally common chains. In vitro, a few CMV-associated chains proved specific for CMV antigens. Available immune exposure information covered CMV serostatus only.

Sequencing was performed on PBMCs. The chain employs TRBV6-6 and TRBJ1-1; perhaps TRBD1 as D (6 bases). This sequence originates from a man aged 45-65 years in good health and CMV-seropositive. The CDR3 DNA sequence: TGTGCCAGCAGTTACAGTCAGGGGCCAGCTTTCTTT. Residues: CASSYSQGPAFF.